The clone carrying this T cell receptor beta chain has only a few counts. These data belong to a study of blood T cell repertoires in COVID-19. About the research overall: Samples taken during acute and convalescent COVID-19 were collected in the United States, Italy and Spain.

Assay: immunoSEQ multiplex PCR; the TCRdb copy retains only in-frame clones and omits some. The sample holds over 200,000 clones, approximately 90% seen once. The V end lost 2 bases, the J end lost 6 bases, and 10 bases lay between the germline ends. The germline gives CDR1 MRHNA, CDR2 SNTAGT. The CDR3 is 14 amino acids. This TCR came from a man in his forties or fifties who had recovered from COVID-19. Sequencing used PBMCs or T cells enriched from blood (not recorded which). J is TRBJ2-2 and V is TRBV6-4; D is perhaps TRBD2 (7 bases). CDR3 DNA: TGTGCCAGCAGTGACAAGGGGGGGGCCGGGGAGCTGTTTTTT. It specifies CASSDKGGAGELFF.